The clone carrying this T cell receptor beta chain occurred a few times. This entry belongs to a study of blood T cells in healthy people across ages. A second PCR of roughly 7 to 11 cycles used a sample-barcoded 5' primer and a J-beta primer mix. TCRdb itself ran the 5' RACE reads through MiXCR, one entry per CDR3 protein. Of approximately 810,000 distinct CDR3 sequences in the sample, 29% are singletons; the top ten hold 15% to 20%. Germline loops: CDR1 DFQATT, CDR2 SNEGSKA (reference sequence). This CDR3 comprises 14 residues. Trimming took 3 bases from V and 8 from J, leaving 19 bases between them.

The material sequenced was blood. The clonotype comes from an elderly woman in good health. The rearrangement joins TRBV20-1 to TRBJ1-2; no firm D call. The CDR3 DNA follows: TGCAGTGCTAGGACCCTCGGGGAGGCGCGGGGCTACACCTTC. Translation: CSARTLGEARGYTF.